This T cell receptor (beta chain) is drawn from a study of neurological immune-mediated disorders. The table lists this clonotype with many counts. Its matching antigen is unknown. Study-level results: Private repertoires in all groups were suggested by the absence of shared CDR3 amino acid sequences among expanded clones across subjects. The most TCR clonal expansion was seen in HTLV-1-associated myelopathy, whereas the least was seen in multiple sclerosis, below the level in healthy controls.

In germline, CDR1 is SGHDN, CDR2 FVKESK. V was shortened by 2 bases and J by 1 base, with 5 bases between the two germline ends. The CDR3 length is 14 residues. cDNA was made by 5'RACE with 10-nucleotide random UMIs. TCRdb itself ran the 5' RACE reads through MiXCR, one entry per CDR3 protein. In the table there are around 37,000 distinct CDR3 sequences, 14% of which are singletons. This chain links TRBV14 with TRBJ2-2; no clear D gene. The TCR sequence derives from a woman aged 45-59 years with HTLV-1-associated myelopathy (HAM/TSP). The specimen sequenced was PBMCs. CDR3 bases: TGTGCCAGCAGCCAACAACAGAACACCGGGGAGCTGTTTTTT. This encodes CASSQQQNTGELFF.